One and the same sample provided the 5 T cell receptor beta chains below, sequenced in a study of regulatory T cells in long-lasting Graves disease. The TCR beta library used iRepertoire HTBI primers with Arm-PCR amplification of CDR3. TCRdb analysed the multiplex PCR reads with MiXCR anew, one entry per CDR3 protein. The top ten clones hold less than 35% of a sample with 300,000 to 400,000 distinct CDR3 sequences, approximately 16% of them seen once. The time point: newly diagnosed GD, antithyroid drugs for less than 3 months. Preparation of the TCR library used RNA extracted from PBMCs. These sequences were also reported in another study, on T cells in Graves' hyperthyroidism and ophthalmopathy.

This specimen consisted of peripheral blood mononuclear cells (PBMCs), obtained at new diagnosis, from a patient treated with antithyroid drugs. These receptors originate from a man in his forties or fifties with Graves disease.

The table lists this clonotype with many counts. The rearrangement joins TRBV28 to TRBJ1-5; D gene unclear. CDR3 size: 12 residues. V was shortened by 3 bases and J by 7 bases, with 7 bases between the two germline ends. CDR1 and CDR2 (germline): MDHEN, SYDVKM. The CDR3 loop is CASSFWAQPQHF. In DNA form, the CDR3 reads TGTGCCAGCAGTTTCTGGGCGCAGCCCCAGCATTTT.

The V call is TRBV5-6, the J call TRBJ2-2, with TRBD2 identical over 8 bases. After removal of 9 bases from V and 7 bases from J, the junction contained 14 bases not matched to a gene. Germline V gives CDR1 SGHDT, CDR2 YYEEEE. The CDR3 has 15 amino acids. CDR3 in amino acids: CATTPSGSIGGELFF. The CDR3 DNA reads as TGTGCCACCACCCCCAGCGGGAGTATAGGCGGGGAGCTGTTTTTT.

This clonotype was recorded at least ten times. The chain has TRBV5-1 and TRBJ1-4, with TRBD1 as a possible D gene (5 bases). CDR1 is SGHRS and CDR2 is YFSETQ in the germline V gene. The V gene lost 3 bases and the J gene lost 3 bases, with 18 bases spanning the gap. This CDR3 comprises 17 residues. The CDR3 sequence is CASSSPRGPDANEKLFF. Here the CDR3 DNA reads TGCGCCAGCAGCTCTCCCCGGGGCCCGGATGCTAATGAAAAACTGTTTTTT.

The CDR3 spells CASSPTVLGTEAFF. The CDR3 coding sequence is TGTGCCAGCAGCCCAACGGTGTTGGGCACTGAAGCTTTCTTT. The chain is built from TRBV5-8 and TRBJ1-1; D not resolved. The ends were cut back, 4 bases at V and 4 bases at J, with 14 bases in the middle. Germline V lookup: CDR1 SGHTS, CDR2 YDEGEE. The CDR3 is 14 amino acids.

This clonotype showed up just a few times. The CDR3 bases are TGCAGTGCTAGAGATTCCTTCCGGGCAGTTACTGAAAAACTGTTTTTT. Amino acids: CSARDSFRAVTEKLFF. The chain recombines TRBV20-1 with TRBJ1-4; D remains ambiguous. The V end lost 0 bases, the J end lost 7 bases, and 18 bases lay between the germline ends. Germline V gene lookup returns CDR1 DFQATT and CDR2 SNEGSKA (reference sequence). The CDR3 consists of 16 residues.